The next 2 T cell receptor beta chains were all read from a single sample in a study of molecular identifiers for immune sequencing clone quantification. Each CDR3 protein is one row after TCRdb ran MiXCR on the PCR reads. The sample lists about 500,000 distinct CDR3 sequences, 20% to 25% occurring once. Sequencing was carried out using naive CD8+ T cells from blood, with Jurkat cell RNA spiked in. Subset specified: FACS-sorted CD8+CD4-CCR7+CD45RA+ naive T cells. The receptors were sampled from a human donor in good health. Some libraries in this study had Jurkat cell RNA spiked in.

The V and J genes are TRBV6-2 or TRBV6-3 and TRBJ1-3; D gene uncertain. Germline lookup yields CDR1 MNHEY and CDR2 SVGEGT. This CDR3 has 13 amino acids. Trimming cost V 5 bases and J 4 bases, with 9 bases left between them. Here the CDR3 DNA reads TGTGCCAGCAGTCCCCGTCTCGGAAACACCATATATTTT. As protein: CASSPRLGNTIYF.

This clonotype was counted a few times. This rearrangement joins TRBV28 to TRBJ1-6, with D possibly being TRBD1 (6 bases). This CDR3 contains 15 residues. Germline CDR1 MDHEN, CDR2 SYDVKM. V dropped 7 bases and J dropped 9 bases, with 19 bases sitting between them. CDR3 in DNA: TGTGCCAGCACCCTTAGGGGGGGCGCGTTTTCACCCCTCCACTTT. Its protein is CASTLRGGAFSPLHF.